This is a list of T cell receptor beta chains from one sample in a study of cytomegalovirus exposure and HLA in healthy donors. This table comes from immunoSEQ multiplex PCR, and its TCRdb copy is limited to in-frame clones, with some not included. Of over 45,000 clones listed, approximately 88% are singletons. The sequenced sample consisted of PBMCs. The receptors derive from a woman in her twenties or thirties in good health and CMV-seronegative. The CDR3 runs from the conserved cysteine through the conserved F or W. Each record gives: V gene, D gene, J gene, clone size, CDR3 DNA, CDR3 protein. The D gene is left open where the match is weak. Size tells how often a clone was seen (once, few, many) or the class of an expanded clone, and some rows leave it out.

V gene: TRBV5-1; D gene: .; J gene: TRBJ2-7; clone size: .; CDR3 DNA: TGCGCCAGCAGCTTGGAGGGCAGGGGTGGGAAGCAGTACTTC; CDR3 protein: CASSLEGRGGKQYF
V gene: TRBV9; D gene: TRBD2; J gene: TRBJ2-1; clone size: .; CDR3 DNA: TGTGCCAGCAGCGTAGGGGGCGGGAGGGGCAATGAGCAGTTCTTC; CDR3 protein: CASSVGGGRGNEQFF
V gene: TRBV11-3; D gene: .; J gene: TRBJ2-5; clone size: once; CDR3 DNA: TGCGCCAGCAGCCGTAGCGGAAAAGAGACCCAGTACTTC; CDR3 protein: CASSRSGKETQYF
V gene: TRBV5-1; D gene: .; J gene: TRBJ2-1; clone size: .; CDR3 DNA: TGCGCCAGCCGAACAAAGTACAATGAGCAGTTCTTC; CDR3 protein: CASRTKYNEQFF
V gene: TRBV28; D gene: .; J gene: TRBJ1-5; clone size: .; CDR3 DNA: TGTGCCAGCAGTTCTTATAGCCATCAGCCCCAGCATTTT; CDR3 protein: CASSSYSHQPQHF
V gene: TRBV2; D gene: TRBD1; J gene: TRBJ2-1; clone size: .; CDR3 DNA: TGTGCCAGCAGTGCGACAGGGGAGCGGTGGGCCAACTACAATGAGCAGTTCTTC; CDR3 protein: CASSATGERWANYNEQFF
V gene: TRBV7-8; D gene: .; J gene: TRBJ2-7; clone size: few; CDR3 DNA: TGTGCCAGCAGCTTACCCCGGTCCGATTCCTACGAGCAGTACTTC; CDR3 protein: CASSLPRSDSYEQYF
V gene: TRBV28; D gene: .; J gene: TRBJ2-6; clone size: .; CDR3 DNA: TGTGCCAGCAGTTTAGAGCAGGGCAGTTACTCTGGGGCCAACGTCCTGACTTTC; CDR3 protein: CASSLEQGSYSGANVLTF
V gene: TRBV9; D gene: TRBD2; J gene: TRBJ2-7; clone size: once; CDR3 DNA: TGTGCCAGCAGCGAAGCGGGACCCTCCTACGAGCAGTACTTC; CDR3 protein: CASSEAGPSYEQYF
V gene: TRBV2; D gene: .; J gene: TRBJ2-5; clone size: .; CDR3 DNA: TGTGCCAGCAGCCCCATACGGGAGACCCAGTACTTC; CDR3 protein: CASSPIRETQYF
V gene: TRBV27; D gene: TRBD1; J gene: TRBJ1-2; clone size: .; CDR3 DNA: TGTGCCAGCAGTCAACTCGGACAGGGGGCGATAACCGATGGCTACACCTTC; CDR3 protein: CASSQLGQGAITDGYTF
V gene: TRBV27; D gene: TRBD1; J gene: TRBJ2-1; clone size: .; CDR3 DNA: TGTGCCAGCAGTCCGGCCGACAGGGGAAAAAGCTCCTACAATGAGCAGTTCTTC; CDR3 protein: CASSPADRGKSSYNEQFF
V gene: TRBV30; D gene: TRBD2; J gene: TRBJ2-1; clone size: .; CDR3 DNA: TGTGCCTCCCAGAGACTAGCGGGAGGTGATGAGCAGTTCTTC; CDR3 protein: CASQRLAGGDEQFF
V gene: TRBV28; D gene: TRBD2; J gene: TRBJ2-5; clone size: .; CDR3 DNA: TGTGCCAGCAGTTGGAGGACTAGCGGGATTATAGAGACCCAGTACTTC; CDR3 protein: CASSWRTSGIIETQYF
V gene: TRBV6-5; D gene: TRBD2; J gene: TRBJ2-1; clone size: .; CDR3 DNA: TGTGCCAGCAAGCTAGCGGGAGCCGGTGAGCAGTTCTTC; CDR3 protein: CASKLAGAGEQFF
V gene: TRBV6-1; D gene: .; J gene: TRBJ2-7; clone size: .; CDR3 DNA: TGTGCCAGCAGTGAAGACGGCGGGACCTCCTACGAGCAGTACTTC; CDR3 protein: CASSEDGGTSYEQYF
V gene: TRBV7-6; D gene: .; J gene: TRBJ2-3; clone size: .; CDR3 DNA: TGTGCCAGCAGCTTAGATCTCACAGATACGCAGTATTTT; CDR3 protein: CASSLDLTDTQYF
V gene: TRBV30; D gene: .; J gene: TRBJ2-5; clone size: .; CDR3 DNA: TGTGCCTGGACATCCGAGCGGCGGGGGACCCAGTACTTC; CDR3 protein: CAWTSERRGTQYF
V gene: TRBV27; D gene: .; J gene: TRBJ2-3; clone size: .; CDR3 DNA: TGTGCCAGCAGTCCGACGGCGGCTAGCACAGATACGCAGTATTTT; CDR3 protein: CASSPTAASTDTQYF
V gene: TRBV11-2; D gene: .; J gene: TRBJ1-4; clone size: once; CDR3 DNA: TGTGCCAGCAGCTCCGGCCGGGGTTTCACTAATGAAAAACTGTTTTTT; CDR3 protein: CASSSGRGFTNEKLFF
V gene: TRBV6-5; D gene: .; J gene: TRBJ2-7; clone size: .; CDR3 DNA: TGTGCCAGCAGTTACGGGGCGGGACCCTACGAGCAGTACTTC; CDR3 protein: CASSYGAGPYEQYF
V gene: TRBV7-9; D gene: .; J gene: TRBJ1-4; clone size: .; CDR3 DNA: TGTGCCAGCAGCCACAGGGAGTCTGGAGAAAAACTGTTTTTT; CDR3 protein: CASSHRESGEKLFF
V gene: TRBV6-6; D gene: .; J gene: TRBJ2-7; clone size: .; CDR3 DNA: TGTGCCAGCAGTTACTCACCTAGCGTCTCCTACGAGCAGTACTTC; CDR3 protein: CASSYSPSVSYEQYF
V gene: TRBV28; D gene: .; J gene: TRBJ1-3; clone size: .; CDR3 DNA: TGTGCCAGCAGTGAGGTCTCTGGAAACACCATATATTTT; CDR3 protein: CASSEVSGNTIYF
V gene: TRBV2; D gene: TRBD2; J gene: TRBJ2-1; clone size: .; CDR3 DNA: TGTGCCAGCAGTAAGGGACTAGTATCCTTAAATGAGCAGTTCTTC; CDR3 protein: CASSKGLVSLNEQFF
V gene: TRBV28; D gene: .; J gene: TRBJ2-7; clone size: few; CDR3 DNA: TGTGCCAGCCTCCCCCGAGGGCTAGGGTTGTACGAGCAGTACTTC; CDR3 protein: CASLPRGLGLYEQYF
V gene: TRBV5-6; D gene: .; J gene: TRBJ2-6; clone size: .; CDR3 DNA: TGTGCCAGCAGCTTGAGAGGAGTTAGGACCAACGTCCTGACTTTC; CDR3 protein: CASSLRGVRTNVLTF
V gene: TRBV15; D gene: TRBD2; J gene: TRBJ2-3; clone size: few; CDR3 DNA: TGTGCCACCAGCAGAGAAGCGGGAGCCACAGATACGCAGTATTTT; CDR3 protein: CATSREAGATDTQYF
V gene: TRBV28; D gene: .; J gene: TRBJ2-7; clone size: .; CDR3 DNA: TGTGCCAGCAATACCCCGAGGGACACCTGGGACGAGCAGTACTTC; CDR3 protein: CASNTPRDTWDEQYF
V gene: TRBV28; D gene: .; J gene: TRBJ2-3; clone size: .; CDR3 DNA: TGTGCCAGCAGTATCTTCTCAGGGGTTTCGACAGATACGCAGTATTTT; CDR3 protein: CASSIFSGVSTDTQYF
V gene: TRBV11-2; D gene: .; J gene: TRBJ1-1; clone size: .; CDR3 DNA: TGTGCCAGCAGCTTAGCCATCACAGGGATGAACACTGAAGCTTTCTTT; CDR3 protein: CASSLAITGMNTEAFF
V gene: TRBV7-6; D gene: TRBD2; J gene: TRBJ2-3; clone size: once; CDR3 DNA: TGTGCCAGCAGCTCCGGGACTAGCGAGCTTGATACGCAGTATTTT; CDR3 protein: CASSSGTSELDTQYF
V gene: TRBV28; D gene: TRBD2; J gene: TRBJ2-3; clone size: .; CDR3 DNA: TGTGCCAGCAGCGCGGGAGGGCCTAGAGATACGCAGTATTTT; CDR3 protein: CASSAGGPRDTQYF
V gene: TRBV29-1; D gene: TRBD1; J gene: TRBJ1-1; clone size: few; CDR3 DNA: TGCAGCGCGATCAGGGGGAAGAACACTGAAGCTTTCTTT; CDR3 protein: CSAIRGKNTEAFF
V gene: TRBV2; D gene: .; J gene: TRBJ2-2; clone size: few; CDR3 DNA: TGTGCCAGCAGTGAAGTGGCGGCCGGGGAGCTGTTTTTT; CDR3 protein: CASSEVAAGELFF
V gene: TRBV29-1; D gene: .; J gene: TRBJ1-5; clone size: .; CDR3 DNA: TGCAGCGCATCTACCGGGACACCCTATAGCAATCAGCCCCAGCATTTT; CDR3 protein: CSASTGTPYSNQPQHF
V gene: TRBV11-3; D gene: TRBD2; J gene: TRBJ2-5; clone size: .; CDR3 DNA: TGCGCCAGCAGCTCCGGGACTAGCGGGACTCGGTACTTC; CDR3 protein: CASSSGTSGTRYF
V gene: TRBV7-9; D gene: .; J gene: TRBJ1-2; clone size: once; CDR3 DNA: TGTGCCAGCAGCTTGGGACATACGCCTTCCTATGGCTACACCTTC; CDR3 protein: CASSLGHTPSYGYTF
V gene: TRBV19; D gene: .; J gene: TRBJ2-6; clone size: .; CDR3 DNA: TGTGCCAGTAGTATTCCAGGGGCCCCCTCTGGGGCCAACGTCCTGACTTTC; CDR3 protein: CASSIPGAPSGANVLTF
V gene: TRBV27; D gene: TRBD1; J gene: TRBJ2-1; clone size: .; CDR3 DNA: TGTGCCAGCACGCGGACAGGGGGCTACAATGAGCAGTTCTTC; CDR3 protein: CASTRTGGYNEQFF
V gene: TRBV10-1; D gene: .; J gene: TRBJ2-7; clone size: .; CDR3 DNA: TGCGCCAGCAGTGAAGGCTCGGGCGGGTTCGAGCAGTACTTC; CDR3 protein: CASSEGSGGFEQYF
V gene: TRBV6-6; D gene: .; J gene: TRBJ1-1; clone size: few; CDR3 DNA: TGTGCCAGCAGGGTGGGAACAGGGTCGAACACTGAAGCTTTCTTT; CDR3 protein: CASRVGTGSNTEAFF
V gene: TRBV4-1; D gene: TRBD1; J gene: TRBJ1-3; clone size: .; CDR3 DNA: TGCGCCAGCAGCCCTCGGACAGGGACAGCTGGAAACACCATATATTTT; CDR3 protein: CASSPRTGTAGNTIYF
V gene: TRBV6-6; D gene: .; J gene: TRBJ2-7; clone size: .; CDR3 DNA: TGTGCCAGCAGATCTCTAGCTTTCGAGCAGTACTTC; CDR3 protein: CASRSLAFEQYF
V gene: TRBV7-8; D gene: .; J gene: TRBJ1-1; clone size: .; CDR3 DNA: TGTGCCAGCAGCCCAGGACAGACGCAGAACACTGAAGCTTTCTTT; CDR3 protein: CASSPGQTQNTEAFF
V gene: TRBV13; D gene: TRBD2; J gene: TRBJ2-2; clone size: .; CDR3 DNA: TGTGCCAGCACCCCCACAATGAGCGGGGAGAGGGGGAACACCGGGGAGCTGTTTTTT; CDR3 protein: CASTPTMSGERGNTGELFF
V gene: TRBV9; D gene: .; J gene: TRBJ2-7; clone size: once; CDR3 DNA: TGTGCCAGCAGCGCGGGGGGACACAGCTCCTACGAGCAGTACTTC; CDR3 protein: CASSAGGHSSYEQYF
V gene: TRBV13; D gene: TRBD1; J gene: TRBJ1-2; clone size: few; CDR3 DNA: TGTGCCAGCAGCTTAGTGGGACAGGGGGCAGGCTACACCTTC; CDR3 protein: CASSLVGQGAGYTF
V gene: TRBV27; D gene: .; J gene: TRBJ2-7; clone size: .; CDR3 DNA: TGTGCCAGCAGTCCCCGGGGGAGCGGACTCTACGAGCAGTACTTC; CDR3 protein: CASSPRGSGLYEQYF
V gene: TRBV9; D gene: .; J gene: TRBJ1-3; clone size: .; CDR3 DNA: TGTGCCAGCAGCGTTCGGGCAGGGCAGTCTGGAAACACCATATATTTT; CDR3 protein: CASSVRAGQSGNTIYF
V gene: TRBV2; D gene: TRBD1; J gene: TRBJ1-5; clone size: .; CDR3 DNA: TGTGCCAGCAGTGTGGCACAGGGGTTTCAGCCCCAGCATTTT; CDR3 protein: CASSVAQGFQPQHF
V gene: TRBV5-1; D gene: .; J gene: TRBJ2-5; clone size: .; CDR3 DNA: TGCGCCAGCAGCTTGGGGGCGTATCAAGAGACCCAGTACTTC; CDR3 protein: CASSLGAYQETQYF
V gene: TRBV5-5; D gene: TRBD2; J gene: TRBJ2-3; clone size: .; CDR3 DNA: TGTGCCAGCAGCTTAGCGGGAGGGTCCTTCGGTACGCAGTATTTT; CDR3 protein: CASSLAGGSFGTQYF
V gene: TRBV9; D gene: TRBD2; J gene: TRBJ2-2; clone size: .; CDR3 DNA: TGTGCCAGCAGCGTAGCGGGAGGGCCAAACACCGGGGAGCTGTTTTTT; CDR3 protein: CASSVAGGPNTGELFF